The 5 T cell receptor beta chains below come from one sample, sequenced in a study of blood T cells in healthy people across ages (dated by TCRdb to 2013 to 2016). Library preparation used 5' RACE. For sequencing, an Illumina HiSeq 2500 was employed. A second PCR of roughly 7 to 11 cycles was performed with a sample-barcoded 5' primer and a J-beta primer mix. In-frame beta chains were kept once TCRdb had trimmed the public reads at Q25 with fastp and called clones with MiXCR. Entries that share a CDR3 protein sequence are merged under the most common genes and DNA. In all, the sample holds around 850,000 distinct CDR3 sequences, and around 36% of those were seen once. The ten largest clonotypes hold roughly 13% of the sample. Input material: blood. The receptors shown here come from a man younger than 35 in good health.

With respect to this clonotype: This may come from a read error, since a much larger clone is one base off. This CDR3 is CASSPNLDRADEQYF. Written as DNA, the CDR3 is TGCGCCAGCAGCCCGAACCTCGACAGGGCCGATGAGCAGTACTTC. The rearrangement uses TRBV5-1 and TRBJ2-1; 7 bases align to TRBD1. The J call is uncertain, as TRBJ2-7 better fits the DNA end. The CDR3 has 15 amino acids. Germline V gene sequence: CDR1 SGHRS, CDR2 YFSETQ.

This clonotype was found a few times. J is TRBJ2-5 and V is TRBV12-3 or TRBV12-4; 9 bases map to TRBD1. CDR3 size: 17 residues. V shed 5 bases, J shed 4 bases, and the junction held 14 bases outside the gene matches. This CDR3 is CASSPNRGLGGGETQYF. CDR3 nucleotides: TGTGCCAGCAGTCCAAACAGGGGGCTTGGGGGGGGAGAGACCCAGTACTTC.

Concerning this clonotype itself: The junction and the germline gene differ at one end; a read error may be behind it. This sequence joins TRBV7-2 and TRBJ2-4, with D possibly TRBD1 on 6 matching bases. Germline CDR1 and CDR2: SGHTA and FQGNSA. The CDR3 has 14 amino acids. CDR3 coding DNA: TGTGCCGGCAGCTTAGGGGGAGAGAAAAACATTCAGTACTTC. It specifies CAGSLGGEKNIQYF.

To note about this clonotype: A much larger clone differs by one base, so this may be a read error. The genes are TRBV7-2 and TRBJ2-7; 8 bases agree with TRBD2. The V segment lost 1 base and the J segment 6 bases; nucleotides outside the gene matches: 8. The CDR3 is 15 residues long. The germline V gene encodes CDR1 SGHTA and CDR2 FQGNSA. The CDR3 region is CASSLVLAGLGEQYF. As DNA, the CDR3 is TGTGCCAGCAGCTTAGTTTTAGCGGGGCTTGGCGAGCAGTACTTC.

The chain joins TRBV18 to TRBJ2-1; 7 bases map to TRBD2. The CDR3 sequence is 14 residues long. The germline CDR1 and CDR2 sequences are KGHSH and LQKENI. V lost 3 bases, J lost 12 bases, and 11 bases stayed unmatched. In nucleotides, the CDR3 is TGTGCCAGCTCACCCGAGACTAGCCCTTTTGGGCAGTTCTTC. Translating it yields CASSPETSPFGQFF.